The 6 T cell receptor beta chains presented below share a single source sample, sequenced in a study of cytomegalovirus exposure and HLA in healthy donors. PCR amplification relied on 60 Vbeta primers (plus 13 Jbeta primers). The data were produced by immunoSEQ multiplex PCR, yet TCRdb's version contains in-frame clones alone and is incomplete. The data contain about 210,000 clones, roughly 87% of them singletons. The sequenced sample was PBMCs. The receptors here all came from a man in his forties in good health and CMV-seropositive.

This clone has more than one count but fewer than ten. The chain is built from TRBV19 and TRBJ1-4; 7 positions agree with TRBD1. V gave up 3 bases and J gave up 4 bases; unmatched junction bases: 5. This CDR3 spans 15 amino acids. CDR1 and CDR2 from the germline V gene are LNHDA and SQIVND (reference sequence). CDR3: CASSMEQGFNEKLFF. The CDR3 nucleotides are TGTGCCAGTAGTATGGAACAGGGGTTTAATGAAAAACTGTTTTTT.

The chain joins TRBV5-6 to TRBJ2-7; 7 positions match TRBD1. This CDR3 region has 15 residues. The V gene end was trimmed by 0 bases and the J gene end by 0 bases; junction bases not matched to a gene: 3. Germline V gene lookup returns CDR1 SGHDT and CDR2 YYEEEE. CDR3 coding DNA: TGTGCCAGCAGCTTGGGTGGGACAGTCTCCTACGAGCAGTACTTC. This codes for CASSLGGTVSYEQYF.

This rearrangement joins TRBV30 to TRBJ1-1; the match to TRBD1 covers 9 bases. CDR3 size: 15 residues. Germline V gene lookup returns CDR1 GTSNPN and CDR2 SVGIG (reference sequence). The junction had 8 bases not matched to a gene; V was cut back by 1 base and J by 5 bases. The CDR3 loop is CAWSGTGGWGTEAFF. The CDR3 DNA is TGTGCCTGGAGTGGAACAGGGGGCTGGGGGACTGAAGCTTTCTTT.

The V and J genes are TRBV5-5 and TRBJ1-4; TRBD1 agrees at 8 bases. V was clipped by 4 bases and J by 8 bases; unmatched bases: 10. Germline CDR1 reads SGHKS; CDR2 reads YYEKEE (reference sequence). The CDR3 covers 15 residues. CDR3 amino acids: CASSPRAGGWEKLFF. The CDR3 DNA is TGTGCCAGCAGCCCCCGGGCAGGGGGCTGGGAAAAACTGTTTTTT. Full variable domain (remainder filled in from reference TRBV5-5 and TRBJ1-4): DAGVTQSPTHLIKTRGQQVTLRCSPISGHKSVSWYQQVLGQGPQFIFQYYEKEERGRGNFPDRFSARQFPNYSSELNVNALLLGDSALYLCASSPRAGGWEKLFFGSGTQLSVL.

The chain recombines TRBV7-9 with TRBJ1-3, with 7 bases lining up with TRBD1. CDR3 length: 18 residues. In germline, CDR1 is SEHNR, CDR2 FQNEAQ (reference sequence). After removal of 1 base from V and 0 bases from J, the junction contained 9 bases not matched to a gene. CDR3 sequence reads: CASSLGIIRDSSGNTIYF. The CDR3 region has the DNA TGTGCCAGCAGCTTAGGTATTATTCGGGACAGCTCTGGAAACACCATATATTTT. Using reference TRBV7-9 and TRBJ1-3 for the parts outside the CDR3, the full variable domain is DTGVSQNPRHKITKRGQNVTFRCDPISEHNRLYWYRQTLGQGPEFLTYFQNEAQLEKSRLLSDRFSAERPKGSFSTLEIQRTEQGDSAMYLCASSLGIIRDSSGNTIYFGEGSWLTVV.

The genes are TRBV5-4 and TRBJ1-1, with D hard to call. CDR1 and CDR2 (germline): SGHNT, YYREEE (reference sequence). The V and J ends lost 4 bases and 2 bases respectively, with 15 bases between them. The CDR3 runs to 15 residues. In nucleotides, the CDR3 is TGTGCCAGCAGCCACTACGGGCCGGGAAACACTGAAGCTTTCTTT. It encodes CASSHYGPGNTEAFF.